These 2 T cell receptor beta chains share one sample of origin, sequenced in a study of blood T cell repertoires in COVID-19. Only in-frame clones appear in the TCRdb table, and some are missing; sequencing was by immunoSEQ multiplex PCR. The repertoire holds 80,000 to 95,000 clones, with 85% as singletons. The sample taken for sequencing was peripheral blood. The origin of the receptors is an elderly man with acute or convalescent COVID-19.

This chain connects TRBV3-1 (or the pseudogene TRBV3-2) to TRBJ2-3; 10 bases map to TRBD1. V was pared by 4 bases and J by 6 bases, with 10 bases of the junction left unmatched. The CDR3 is made up of 16 amino acids. Looked up from germline, CDR1 is LGHDT and CDR2 is YNNKEL (reference sequence). The CDR3 sequence is CASSPIGDRGGDTQYF. In nucleotides, the CDR3 is TGTGCCAGCAGCCCCATCGGGGACAGGGGTGGCGATACGCAGTATTTT.

This clone was observed once. The rearrangement links TRBV5-1 to TRBJ2-2; 7 positions agree with TRBD1. In germline, CDR1 is SGHRS, CDR2 YFSETQ. CDR3 length: 14 amino acids. J was trimmed by 3 bases and V by 1 base; bases with no gene match: 0. CDR3 bases: TGCGCCAGCAGCTTGACAGGGGACACCGGGGAGCTGTTTTTT. Protein product: CASSLTGDTGELFF.